This T cell receptor beta chain was documented in a study of blood T cell repertoires in COVID-19. One Seattle source followed patients from active infection through their disease course. CDR1 and CDR2 (germline): MNHEY, SMNVEV (reference sequence). CDR3 length: 15 amino acids. Trimming cost V 6 bases and J 3 bases; bases outside gene matches: 5. Original data processing: Amplified reference gene primers provided the basis for estimating nucleated cell counts. TCRdb's copy holds only in-frame clones and misses some; the assay was immunoSEQ multiplex PCR. V and J calls and clone size are given by that table; D and trimming were obtained from the DNA. Among hundreds of thousands of clones, around 92% were seen once, and the ten largest hold about 2.9%.

The TCR comes from a woman aged 25-40 years with COVID-19, enrolled during active disease. The chain carries TRBV27 and TRBJ2-3; 11 positions agree with TRBD2. Sequenced: peripheral blood. CDR3 sequence reads: CASRLAGGPTDTQYF. The CDR3 coding sequence is TGTGCCAGCAGATTAGCGGGAGGGCCTACAGATACGCAGTATTTT.